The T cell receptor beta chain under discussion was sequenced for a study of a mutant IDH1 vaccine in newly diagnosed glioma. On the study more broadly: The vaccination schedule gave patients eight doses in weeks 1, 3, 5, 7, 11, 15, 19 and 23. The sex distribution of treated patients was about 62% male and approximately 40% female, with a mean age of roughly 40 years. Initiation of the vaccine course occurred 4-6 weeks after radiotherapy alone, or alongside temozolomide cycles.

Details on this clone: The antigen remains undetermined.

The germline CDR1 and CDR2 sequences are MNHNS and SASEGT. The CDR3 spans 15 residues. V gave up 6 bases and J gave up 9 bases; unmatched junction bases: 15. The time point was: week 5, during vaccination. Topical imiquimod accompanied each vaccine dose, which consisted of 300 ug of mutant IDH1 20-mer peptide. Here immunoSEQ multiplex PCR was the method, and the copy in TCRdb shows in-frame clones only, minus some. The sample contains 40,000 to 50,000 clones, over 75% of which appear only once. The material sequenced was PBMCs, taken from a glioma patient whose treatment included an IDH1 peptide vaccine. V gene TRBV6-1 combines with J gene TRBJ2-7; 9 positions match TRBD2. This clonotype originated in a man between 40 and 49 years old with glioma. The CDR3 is CASSRRTSETTGQYF. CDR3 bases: TGTGCCAGCAGCCGGAGGACTAGCGAGACTACGGGGCAGTACTTC.